This is a list of T cell receptor beta chains from one sample in a study of cytomegalovirus exposure and HLA in healthy donors. Using immunoSEQ multiplex PCR, the repertoire was profiled, and TCRdb retains in-frame clones only, with some absent. The sample shows about 170,000 clones, 65% to 85% of them seen only once. Sample: PBMCs. These receptors all stem from a woman aged 50 to 60 in good health and CMV-seropositive. Both conserved end residues are part of each CDR3. A D gene is named only where the DNA matches it firmly. Size values are once, few and many counts, or a class for expanded clones, and some rows have none.

J | size | D | V | CDR3 | DNA
TRBJ2-7 | NA | TRBD1 | TRBV19 | CASRTTRGLSYEQYF | TGTGCCAGTAGGACCACCAGGGGGCTCTCCTACGAGCAGTACTTC
TRBJ1-6 | NA | TRBD1 | TRBV6-6 | CASSTGQGATRSPLHF | TGTGCCAGCAGTACTGGACAGGGGGCGACTAGGTCACCCCTCCACTTT
TRBJ2-1 | NA | TRBD1 | TRBV7-2 | CASSPTQGAGEQFF | TGTGCCAGCAGCCCAACGCAGGGGGCTGGTGAGCAGTTCTTC
TRBJ2-7 | NA | NA | TRBV7-9 | CSSSLAAYEQYF | TGTTCCAGCAGCTTAGCCGCCTACGAGCAGTACTTC
TRBJ2-2 | NA | NA | TRBV5-1 | CASSLGGNTGELFF | TGCGCCAGCAGCTTGGGAGGAAACACCGGGGAGCTGTTTTTT
TRBJ2-6 | NA | TRBD2 | TRBV27 | CASSLTPGLAGGTNVLTF | TGTGCCAGCAGCCTCACCCCAGGACTAGCGGGGGGAACCAACGTCCTGACTTTC
TRBJ1-2 | NA | NA | TRBV5-3 | CARSRDTRYGYTF | TGTGCCAGAAGCCGTGACACCCGCTATGGCTACACCTTC
TRBJ2-5 | NA | NA | TRBV19 | CASIGLEETQYF | TGTGCCAGCATCGGACTGGAAGAGACCCAGTACTTC
TRBJ2-1 | NA | TRBD2 | TRBV5-4 | CASSPGTSDEQFF | TGTGCCAGCAGTCCCGGGACTAGCGATGAGCAGTTCTTC
TRBJ1-1 | NA | NA | TRBV11-2 | CASSHSGTKNTEAFF | TGTGCCAGCAGCCACTCCGGGACTAAGAACACTGAAGCTTTCTTT
TRBJ2-1 | NA | TRBD1 | TRBV19 | CASSPRQGWNNEQFF | TGTGCCAGTAGTCCGCGACAGGGGTGGAACAATGAGCAGTTCTTC
TRBJ2-7 | NA | TRBD1 | TRBV6-5 | CASSSTGQGGDEQYF | TGTGCCAGCAGTTCTACGGGACAGGGAGGCGACGAGCAGTACTTC
TRBJ1-1 | NA | NA | TRBV4-3 | CASSQDAQNVITEAFF | TGCGCCAGCAGCCAAGATGCACAGAATGTGATCACTGAAGCTTTCTTT
TRBJ2-1 | few | TRBD2 | TRBV7-8 | CASSPLSGGAKNEQFF | TGTGCCAGCAGCCCCCTTAGCGGGGGGGCCAAAAATGAGCAGTTCTTC
TRBJ2-1 | few | TRBD2 | TRBV11-3 | CASSSGTRGEQFF | TGTGCCAGCAGTTCCGGGACTAGGGGTGAGCAGTTCTTC
TRBJ2-7 | NA | NA | TRBV4-1 | CASSQEGQGSYEQYF | TGCGCCAGCAGCCAAGAGGGGCAGGGATCCTACGAGCAGTACTTC
TRBJ2-1 | NA | TRBD2 | TRBV5-4 | CASSLEFGGGRNEQFF | TGTGCCAGCAGCTTGGAATTCGGGGGGGGGCGAAATGAGCAGTTCTTC
TRBJ1-2 | NA | NA | TRBV2 | CASSVSTDDYGYTF | TGTGCCAGCAGTGTATCGACTGACGACTATGGCTACACCTTC
TRBJ1-2 | NA | TRBD1 | TRBV11-2 | CASSIGDREGHTF | TGTGCCAGCAGCATAGGGGACAGGGAGGGGCACACCTTC
TRBJ2-7 | NA | TRBD2 | TRBV11-2 | CASSFIAGGSYEQYF | TGTGCCAGCAGCTTCATAGCGGGAGGGTCCTACGAGCAGTACTTC
TRBJ2-1 | NA | TRBD2 | TRBV11-2 | CASSPGTNHEQFF | TGTGCCAGCAGCCCAGGGACTAACCATGAGCAGTTCTTC
TRBJ2-1 | few | NA | TRBV19 | CASSMLSGQLNEQFF | TGTGCCAGTAGTATGTTAAGCGGACAGCTCAATGAGCAGTTCTTC